This TCR beta chain comes out of a study of Graves' ophthalmopathy and Graves' hyperthyroidism. Germline-derived CDR1 and CDR2 are SGHTA and FQGTGA. Trimming cost V 3 bases and J 2 bases, with 23 bases left between them. The CDR3 consists of 18 residues. Researchers took RNA transcripts and amplified TCR beta CDR3 regions from them. After a first-round RT-PCR with HTBI primers, a second-round multiplex PCR was run. TCRdb reprocessed the multiplex PCR reads with MiXCR, giving one entry per CDR3 protein. There are 600,000 to 950,000 distinct CDR3 sequences in the sample; 40% occur only once, and around 40% lies in the top ten. This clonotype was counted a few times.

This sequence was found in an adult man with Graves' ophthalmopathy. The material sequenced was peripheral blood. The rearrangement links TRBV7-3 to TRBJ2-7; tentative D call: TRBD2 (5 bases). This CDR3 is CASSFDPYSVTHAYEQYF. Here the CDR3 DNA reads TGTGCCAGCAGCTTCGACCCCTATAGCGTTACCCATGCCTACGAGCAGTACTTC.